The 18 T cell receptor beta chains below come from one sample, sequenced in a study of blood T cell repertoires in COVID-19. Produced via immunoSEQ multiplex PCR; TCRdb's table is partial and in-frame only. The sample consists of more than 120,000 clones, roughly 87% of them appearing once. Sequencing used peripheral blood. The receptor source for this set is a woman between 45 and 65 years old with acute or convalescent COVID-19.

The chain couples TRBV5-1 to TRBJ1-5, with 9 bases lining up with TRBD1. V lost 0 bases and J lost 5; bases outside the gene matches: 9. This CDR3 has 17 amino acids. Germline V gene sequence: CDR1 SGHRS, CDR2 YFSETQ. Here the CDR3 reads CASSLEPAGTGYQPQHF. Here the CDR3 DNA reads TGCGCCAGCAGCTTGGAACCGGCCGGGACAGGGTATCAGCCCCAGCATTTT.

The chain is built from TRBV7-9 and TRBJ1-2; 7 bases map to TRBD1. Germline CDR1 reads SEHNR; CDR2 reads FQNEAQ (reference sequence). There are 14 residues in the CDR3. V lost 5 bases and J lost 5; bases outside the gene matches: 8. The DNA for the CDR3 is TGTGCCAGCAGCGCTAGGGACAGTTCTTATGGCTACACCTTC. Encoded protein: CASSARDSSYGYTF.

The chain is built from TRBV7-9 and TRBJ2-7; 7 bases fit TRBD1. J gave up 3 bases and V 5 bases, and 4 bases lay outside the gene matches. Germline V CDR1 and CDR2: SEHNR, FQNEAQ (reference sequence). The CDR3 sequence is 13 residues long. The CDR3 bases are TGTGCCAGCAGCATAAGACAGGGCTACGAGCAGTACTTC. Translation gives CASSIRQGYEQYF.

This chain links TRBV5-1 with TRBJ1-2, with D tentatively TRBD1 (6 bases). Looked up from germline, CDR1 is SGHRS and CDR2 is YFSETQ. V was cut by 0 bases and J by 8 bases, with 11 bases left in between. The CDR3 is made up of 13 amino acids. The DNA for the CDR3 is TGCGCCAGCAGCTTGGACAGGGTATGGGGCTACACCTTC. It encodes CASSLDRVWGYTF.

V gene TRBV28 combines with J gene TRBJ2-3; TRBD2 is a possible D gene (5 bases). Germline V gene data show CDR1 as MDHEN and CDR2 as SYDVKM. Trimming shortened V by 5 bases and J by 9 bases, and 12 bases separated the two germline ends. There are 12 residues in the CDR3. The CDR3 bases are TGTGCCAGCAGTCTCGGGGTGGGCACGCAGTATTTT. The encoded protein is CASSLGVGTQYF.

The chain combines TRBV5-1 with TRBJ2-3; D possibly corresponds to TRBD2 (5 bases). V was shortened by 0 bases and J by 2 bases, with 10 bases between the two germline ends. The germline gives CDR1 SGHRS, CDR2 YFSETQ. CDR3 length: 15 residues. DNA for the CDR3: TGCGCCAGCAGCTTGGCCGGGGTGAACACAGATACGCAGTATTTT. Translated: CASSLAGVNTDTQYF.

The chain carries TRBV29-1 and TRBJ2-7; TRBD1 matches 7 bases. V shed 5 bases and J 10 bases; nucleotides not matched to a gene: 11. This CDR3 has 12 residues. Looked up from germline, CDR1 is SQVTM and CDR2 is ANQGSEA. CDR3 residues: CSVFKTGPDQYF. The CDR3, as DNA: TGCAGCGTTTTCAAGACAGGGCCGGATCAGTACTTC.

J is TRBJ2-4 and V is TRBV15; TRBD1 aligns across 7 bases. The CDR3 runs 15 residues. The V gene's germline CDR1 is LNHNV and CDR2 YYDKDF (reference sequence). Trimming cost V 2 bases and J 9 bases; bases outside gene matches: 10. The CDR3 DNA follows: TGTGCCACCAGCAGACAGCTGACAGGGAAGGTCATTCAGTACTTC. The encoded protein is CATSRQLTGKVIQYF.

The chain joins TRBV30 to TRBJ1-1; D not resolved. Germline CDR1 and CDR2: GTSNPN and SVGIG (reference sequence). CDR3 size: 13 residues. V lost 1 base to trimming and J lost 0 bases, with 6 bases between them. This CDR3 reads CAWSGRMNTEAFF. CDR3 sequence (DNA): TGTGCCTGGAGTGGGCGGATGAACACTGAAGCTTTCTTT.

V is TRBV11-3 and J is TRBJ2-2, with TRBD1 matching over 10 bases. This CDR3 spans 15 amino acids. Trimming removed 5 bases from V and 6 bases from J; junction bases left unmatched: 6. Germline loops: CDR1 SGHNT, CDR2 YENEEA. The chain's CDR3 is CASSLRDRGSGELFF. In DNA form, the CDR3 reads TGTGCCAGCAGCCTCCGGGACAGGGGTTCCGGGGAGCTGTTTTTT.

The J gene is TRBJ1-2, the V gene TRBV5-4; tentative D call: TRBD1 (6 bases). Trimming took off 2 bases at V and 1 base at J, with 9 bases between the two ends. From germline, CDR1 is SGHNT and CDR2 YYREEE (reference sequence). The CDR3 sequence is 14 residues long. CDR3 sequence reads: CASSFGQSNYGYTF. The CDR3 DNA is TGTGCCAGCAGCTTTGGACAGAGTAACTATGGCTACACCTTC.

The chain combines TRBV7-3 with TRBJ1-1, with D possibly being TRBD1 (5 bases). CDR3 length: 14 residues. Germline values: CDR1 SGHTA, CDR2 FQGTGA. V lost 3 bases and J 9 bases, leaving 17 bases between the germline ends. CDR3 amino acids: CASSLAGQPRQAFF. Written as DNA, the CDR3 is TGTGCCAGCAGCTTGGCAGGGCAGCCTCGGCAAGCTTTCTTT.

This clone was detected only a few times. The J gene is TRBJ1-5, the V gene TRBV5-1, with 9 positions matching TRBD1. Germline V CDR1 and CDR2: SGHRS, YFSETQ. Trimming cost V 3 bases and J 6 bases; bases outside gene matches: 4. This CDR3 is built from 14 residues. The CDR3 loop is CASSWGQGGQPQHF. The DNA of the CDR3 is TGCGCCAGCAGCTGGGGACAGGGAGGTCAGCCCCAGCATTTT.

This clone was counted between two and nine times. A read error may produce the germline difference seen at one junction end. The chain combines TRBV5-5 with TRBJ1-3; 7 bases map to TRBD1. Germline V gives CDR1 SGHKS, CDR2 YYEKEE (reference sequence). The CDR3 spans 15 residues. CDR3 protein: CASSLGTASGNTIYF. The CDR3 nucleotides read TGTGCCAGCAGTTTGGGGACAGCCTCTGGAAACACCATATATTTT.

This clone was counted only a few times. This chain connects TRBV6-5 to TRBJ2-7, with TRBD2 matching 9 bases. Trimming removed 5 bases from V and 2 bases from J; junction bases left unmatched: 7. Germline assignment: CDR1 MNHEY and CDR2 SVGAGI. The CDR3 sequence is 15 residues long. The CDR3 DNA is TGTGCCAGCAGTAGAGGGACTAGCAAGACCTACGAGCAGTACTTC. It codes for CASSRGTSKTYEQYF.

The rearrangement uses TRBV24-1 and TRBJ1-1; 7 bases map to TRBD1. CDR3 length: 14 residues. The germline V gene encodes CDR1 KGHDR and CDR2 SFDVKD. The V gene end was trimmed by 2 bases and the J gene end by 11 bases; junction bases not matched to a gene: 10. This chain's CDR3 is CATSDSTDRAGAFF. The DNA for the CDR3 is TGTGCCACCAGTGATTCCACCGACAGGGCAGGGGCTTTCTTT.

V usage is TRBV9 and J usage is TRBJ2-1; 12 bases fit TRBD2. The germline V gene encodes CDR1 SGDLS and CDR2 YYNGEE. The CDR3 has 16 residues. The J segment lost 7 bases and the V segment lost 4 bases, leaving 9 bases of the junction unmatched. CDR3 residues: CASSTSLAGGKNEQFF. The CDR3 DNA is TGTGCCAGCAGCACATCACTAGCGGGAGGTAAGAATGAGCAGTTCTTC.

V is TRBV12-5 and J is TRBJ2-1, with 8 nucleotides matching TRBD2. Trimming took 7 bases from V and 7 from J; bases not matched to a gene: 9. This CDR3 has 14 amino acids. Germline CDR1 reads LGHNT; CDR2 reads FRNRAP. CDR3 sequence reads: CASEIAGLMNEQFF. The CDR3 bases are TGTGCTAGTGAAATAGCGGGGCTGATGAATGAGCAGTTCTTC.